This passage covers 32 T cell receptor beta chains from one sample sequenced in a study of blood T cells in healthy people across ages. The second PCR ran roughly 7 to 12 cycles with a sample-barcoded 5' primer and J-beta primers. TCRdb analysed the 5' RACE reads with MiXCR anew, one entry per CDR3 protein. Of hundreds of thousands of distinct CDR3 sequences in the sample, around 21% were seen once. Sequencing was performed on blood. These receptors all come from a man in his 70s in good health.

On this clonotype: The conserved phenylalanine or tryptophan is not found at the CDR3 terminus, so this likely reflects a read error. The V gene is TRBV6-5, the J gene TRBJ1-1; unclear D gene. V lost 2 bases to trimming and J lost 3 bases, with 1 base between them. Germline values: CDR1 MNHEY, CDR2 SVGAGI. The CDR3 extends over 11 amino acids. CDR3 amino acids: CASSYDTEAFS. The CDR3 DNA follows: TGTGCCAGCAGTTACGACACTGAAGCTTTCTCT.

A few counts support this clonotype. V gene TRBV28 combines with J gene TRBJ2-5; 9 nucleotides align to TRBD2. Germline V lookup: CDR1 MDHEN, CDR2 SYDVKM. The CDR3 has 17 residues. The V segment lost 5 bases and the J segment 3 bases; nucleotides outside the gene matches: 13. CDR3 sequence (DNA): TGTGCCAGCAGTCATCCAGGAGCGGGGGGCTTTGAAGAGACCCAGTACTTC. This codes for CASSHPGAGGFEETQYF. The complete variable domain, with remaining parts taken from reference TRBV28 and TRBJ2-5, reads DVKVTQSSRYLVKRTGEKVFLECVQDMDHENMFWYRQDPGLGLRLIYFSYDVKMKEKGDIPEGYSVSREKKERFSLILESASTNQTSMYLCASSHPGAGGFEETQYFGPGTRLLVL.

For the CDR3, the DNA is TGTGCCAGCAGTCGGGACAGGGGGGAAGAGACCCAGTACTTC. Protein product: CASSRDRGEETQYF. The genes are TRBV28 and TRBJ2-5, with TRBD1 matching over 11 bases. The CDR3 spans 14 residues. The V gene's germline CDR1 is MDHEN and CDR2 SYDVKM. Germline trimming cut 5 bases from V and 3 bases from J; bases unmatched to any gene: 2.

This clonotype was seen only a few times. The V gene is TRBV28, the J gene TRBJ2-3; unclear D gene. V gave up 5 bases and J gave up 4 bases, with 19 bases separating them. Germline V gives CDR1 MDHEN, CDR2 SYDVKM. This CDR3 has 16 amino acids. CDR3 coding DNA: TGTGCCAGCAGTAACAGCGAGCATTTCATAGCAGATACGCAGTATTTT. It specifies CASSNSEHFIADTQYF.

DNA of the CDR3: TGCAATGCGAGCAAGCCAATTGGGGCAACAGATACGCAGTATTTT. The encoded protein is CNASKPIGATDTQYF. The chain is built from TRBV20-1 and TRBJ2-3; possible D gene TRBD1, 5 bases. The CDR3 totals 15 residues. Germline-derived CDR1 and CDR2 are DFQATT and SNEGSKA (reference sequence).

This clonotype has only a few counts. The chain is built from TRBV9 and TRBJ2-2; D gene uncertain. V lost 6 bases and J 5 bases, leaving 11 bases between the germline ends. The CDR3 length is 13 residues. CDR1 is SGDLS, CDR2 YYNGEE, per germline. CDR3 sequence reads: CASKPKGTGELFF. In DNA, the CDR3 is TGTGCCAGCAAGCCGAAAGGGACCGGGGAGCTGTTTTTT.

This clonotype was seen a handful of times. The chain has TRBV12-3 or TRBV12-4 and TRBJ2-5; D call uncertain. The J call may be faulty, since TRBJ2-1 better matches the DNA end. The CDR3 spans 13 residues. DNA for the CDR3: TGTGCCAGCAGTTTACAGGCTTTAAATGAGCAGTTCTTC. It is translated as CASSLQALNEQFF.

The chain joins TRBV20-1 to TRBJ2-1; D possibly corresponds to TRBD1 (6 bases). Trimming removed 4 bases at V and 4 bases at J, with 11 bases between. CDR1 and CDR2 (germline): DFQATT, SNEGSKA (reference sequence). This CDR3 is 13 amino acids long. DNA for the CDR3: TGCAGTGCTAATCGGGACAAATACAATGAGCAGTTCTTC. It codes for CSANRDKYNEQFF.

This sequence joins TRBV4-1 and TRBJ2-5; D possibly corresponds to TRBD1 (6 bases). Per the germline V gene, CDR1 is MGHRA and CDR2 is YSYEKL. This CDR3 has 15 amino acids. Trimming took 1 base from V and 3 from J, leaving 12 bases between them. CDR3 region: CASSQGTGLEETQYF. CDR3 nucleotide sequence: TGCGCCAGCAGCCAAGGTACAGGGTTAGAAGAGACCCAGTACTTC.

The table lists this clonotype with a few counts. This chain joins TRBV28 and TRBJ2-5; TRBD1 matches 7 bases. TRBJ2-7 matches the DNA end more closely, so the J call is doubtful. The CDR3 is 14 residues long. Germline V gene data show CDR1 as MDHEN and CDR2 as SYDVKM. The CDR3 sequence is CASSRPGTDAEQYF. The CDR3 DNA is TGTGCCAGCAGTCGACCCGGGACAGATGCCGAGCAGTACTTC.

This clonotype was seen many times. The chain carries TRBV2 and TRBJ2-1; no firm D call. Trimming pared 1 base from V and 0 bases from J, leaving 7 bases between. The CDR3 spans 15 residues. The germline CDR1 and CDR2 sequences are SNHLY and FYNNEI. The CDR3 DNA reads TGTGCCAGCAGTGAAGACAAGAGCTCCTACAATGAGCAGTTCTTC. Residues: CASSEDKSSYNEQFF.

The chain recombines TRBV6-1 with TRBJ2-7; D unresolved. CDR1 is MNHNS and CDR2 is SASEGT in the germline V gene. The CDR3 is 13 amino acids. V lost 4 bases and J 3 bases, leaving 10 bases between the germline ends. For the CDR3, the DNA is TGTGCCAGCAGTGTCGGCCAGAACTACGAGCAGTACTTC. Residues: CASSVGQNYEQYF.

This clonotype was seen a handful of times. This sequence joins TRBV27 and TRBJ2-6; D is uncertain. Germline CDR1 MNHEY, CDR2 SMNVEV (reference sequence). Trimming removed 6 bases at V and 2 bases at J, with 11 bases between. The CDR3 spans 15 residues. The CDR3 loop is CASSPTQPGANVLTF. The CDR3 nucleotides are TGTGCCAGCAGCCCAACCCAACCTGGGGCCAACGTCCTGACTTTC. Variable domain in full (rest from reference TRBV27 and TRBJ2-6): EAQVTQNPRYLITVTGKKLTVTCSQNMNHEYMSWYRQDPGLGLRQIYYSMNVEVTDKGDVPEGYKVSRKEKRNFPLILESPSPNQTSLYFCASSPTQPGANVLTFGAGSRLTVL.

CDR3 residues: CASSLSTRGAQYF. The CDR3 region has the DNA TGTGCCAGCAGTTTGTCGACTAGAGGCGCCCAGTACTTC. V is TRBV28 and J is TRBJ2-5; TRBD2 is a possible D gene (6 bases). The CDR3 length is 13 residues. Looked up from germline, CDR1 is MDHEN and CDR2 is SYDVKM. Trimming removed 3 bases at V and 9 bases at J, with 14 bases between.

The chain couples TRBV20-1 to TRBJ2-7, with TRBD1 as a possible D gene (6 bases). This CDR3 has 15 residues. Germline CDR1 DFQATT, CDR2 SNEGSKA (reference sequence). The V and J ends lost 0 bases and 2 bases respectively, with 14 bases between them. The CDR3 sequence is CSARDDPGAPYEQYF. The CDR3, as DNA: TGCAGTGCTAGAGATGATCCAGGGGCACCCTACGAGCAGTACTTC.

This clonotype was observed a single time. The V and J genes are TRBV28 and TRBJ1-1; D uncertain. This CDR3 spans 14 amino acids. CDR1 is MDHEN, CDR2 SYDVKM, per germline. V was pared by 1 base and J by 5 bases, with 11 bases between. The chain's CDR3 is CASSLYISGTEAFF. CDR3 nucleotide sequence: TGTGCCAGCAGTTTATACATCTCGGGGACTGAAGCTTTCTTT. Using reference TRBV28 and TRBJ1-1 for the parts outside the CDR3, the full variable domain is DVKVTQSSRYLVKRTGEKVFLECVQDMDHENMFWYRQDPGLGLRLIYFSYDVKMKEKGDIPEGYSVSREKKERFSLILESASTNQTSMYLCASSLYISGTEAFFGQGTRLTVV.

This clonotype was detected a few times. For the CDR3, the DNA is TGCGCCAGCAGCCAAGATCATGCGCGGGGAACAAACTATGGCTACACCTTC. Translating it yields CASSQDHARGTNYGYTF. The chain recombines TRBV4-1 with TRBJ1-2; no reliable D call. Germline V lookup: CDR1 MGHRA, CDR2 YSYEKL. The CDR3 runs 17 residues. The V end lost 0 bases, the J end lost 2 bases, and 16 bases lay between the germline ends.

The V call is TRBV20-1, the J call TRBJ1-6, with no clear D. Germline CDR1 and CDR2: DFQATT and SNEGSKA (reference sequence). V dropped 0 bases and J dropped 7 bases, with 10 bases sitting between them. The CDR3 is 14 amino acids. The CDR3 DNA follows: TGCAGTGCTAGAGATCCAAAGGCAAATTCACCCCTCCACTTT. This codes for CSARDPKANSPLHF.

The chain recombines TRBV5-1 with TRBJ1-1; tentatively, D is TRBD1 (5 bases). The CDR3 has 14 residues. The germline CDR1 and CDR2 sequences are SGHRS and YFSETQ. V was trimmed by 0 bases and J by 4 bases, leaving 10 bases between them. The CDR3 DNA follows: TGCGCCAGCAGCTTGGGGGGGATAGGCACTGAAGCTTTCTTT. Amino acids: CASSLGGIGTEAFF.

This chain uses TRBV12-3 or TRBV12-4 with TRBJ2-7; TRBD2 matches at 10 bases. The length of the CDR3 is 12 residues. The V gene end was trimmed by 6 bases and the J gene end by 4 bases; junction bases not matched to a gene: 0. CDR3 sequence reads: CASRGLAYEQYF. In DNA form, the CDR3 reads TGTGCCAGCAGGGGACTAGCGTACGAGCAGTACTTC.

This clonotype was detected only a few times. The chain combines TRBV10-2 with TRBJ2-1; D may be TRBD2 (5 bases). The CDR3 length is 17 residues. Trimming stripped 8 bases from V and 3 bases from J, with 23 bases between. Germline CDR1 and CDR2: WSHSY and SAAADI. CDR3 coding DNA: TGCGCCAGCGGCAACCCATTGGGCGGGTTCGTCTACAATGAGCAGTTCTTC. Amino acid sequence: CASGNPLGGFVYNEQFF.

This clonotype was counted a few times. In nucleotides, the CDR3 is TGTGCCAGCAGTAGTGGAGGAGGGGAGGCGTATGAGCAGTTCTTC. Amino acid sequence: CASSSGGGEAYEQFF. V usage is TRBV28 and J usage is TRBJ2-5, with a weak D call TRBD2 (6 bases). The J call may be incorrect, as the DNA end agrees better with TRBJ2-1. The length of the CDR3 is 15 residues. CDR1 and CDR2 from the germline V gene are MDHEN and SYDVKM.

This clonotype has only one observation. The V gene is TRBV6-1, the J gene TRBJ2-5; the match to TRBD2 covers 11 bases. The J call may be wrong; the DNA end is better matched by TRBJ2-1. The CDR3 is 16 residues long. Looked up from germline, CDR1 is MNHNS and CDR2 is SASEGT. CDR3 sequence: CASSESVLAGGDEQFF. The DNA of the CDR3 is TGTGCCAGCAGTGAAAGCGTGCTAGCGGGAGGAGATGAGCAGTTCTTC.

In its sample, this clonotype was seen many times. This sequence joins TRBV12-5 and TRBJ2-7; D may correspond to TRBD1 or TRBD2 (5 bases each). Germline V lookup: CDR1 LGHNT, CDR2 FRNRAP. The CDR3 has 14 amino acids. Trimming cost V 7 bases and J 2 bases, with 15 bases left between them. The CDR3 region is CASAPGGRTYEQYF. CDR3 in DNA: TGTGCTAGTGCCCCTGGGGGTCGAACCTACGAGCAGTACTTC.

The V call is TRBV3-1, the J call TRBJ2-6; D possibly uses TRBD1 or TRBD2 (5 bases each). Germline V gene lookup returns CDR1 LGHDT and CDR2 YNNKEL (reference sequence). The CDR3 totals 17 residues. Trimming took 5 bases from V and 0 from J, leaving 14 bases between them. This chain's CDR3 is CASSARDVGSGANVLTF. DNA of the CDR3: TGTGCCAGCAGCGCGAGGGACGTAGGCTCTGGGGCCAACGTCCTGACTTTC.

This clonotype has a handful of counts. The chain links TRBV3-1 to TRBJ2-7; D is ambiguous. The CDR3 consists of 13 residues. Trimming took off 3 bases at V and 3 bases at J, with 9 bases between the two ends. In germline, CDR1 is LGHDT, CDR2 YNNKEL (reference sequence). The CDR3 nucleotides are TGTGCCAGCAGCCACTCAAATAACTACGAGCAGTACTTC. Translating it yields CASSHSNNYEQYF.

Details on this clonotype: The junction and the germline gene differ at one end; a read error may be behind it. This chain uses TRBV3-1 with TRBJ2-1; weak D call: TRBD1 (6 bases). The CDR3 runs 11 residues. Germline V lookup: CDR1 LGHDT, CDR2 YNNKEL (reference sequence). The CDR3 DNA is TGTGCCAGCAGCCACCGGGACACTGCGTACTTC. It is translated as CASSHRDTAYF.

The chain is built from TRBV5-1 and TRBJ2-2, with D unclear. The CDR3 loop spans 14 amino acids. Trimming left V 4 bases short and J 4 bases short, with 11 bases between. Germline CDR1 SGHRS, CDR2 YFSETQ. The CDR3 spells CASSQDLSTGELFF. The CDR3 DNA is TGCGCCAGCAGCCAGGACCTGAGCACCGGGGAGCTGTTTTTT.

The V call is TRBV2, the J call TRBJ2-5; D unresolved. The closer fit of TRBJ2-1 to the DNA end suggests the J call may be wrong. The CDR3 runs to 11 residues. Germline values: CDR1 SNHLY, CDR2 FYNNEI. CDR3 loop: CASAVRSEQFF. Here the CDR3 DNA reads TGTGCCAGCGCAGTCCGGAGTGAGCAGTTCTTC.

This clonotype was seen more than once but under ten times. The chain employs TRBV7-2 and TRBJ2-3, with a weak D call TRBD1 (6 bases). This CDR3 is built from 15 residues. With 5 bases removed from V and 3 bases from J, the gap between germline ends came to 15 bases. CDR1 SGHTA and CDR2 FQGNSA come from the germline V gene. CDR3 DNA sequence: TGTGCCAGCAGCCGTTCCTCCACAGGGACAGATACGCAGTATTTT. This encodes CASSRSSTGTDTQYF.

In this sample, this clonotype turned up once. The rearrangement links TRBV3-1 to TRBJ1-3; D is perhaps TRBD1 (6 bases). The CDR3 totals 15 residues. Per the germline V gene, CDR1 is LGHDT and CDR2 is YNNKEL (reference sequence). V lost 0 bases and J lost 3, with 9 bases in between. The CDR3 DNA reads TGTGCCAGCAGCCAAGATAGGGGGATTGGAAACACCATATATTTT. Protein: CASSQDRGIGNTIYF.

This clonotype was found a few times. This chain connects TRBV20-1 to TRBJ1-4; D is perhaps TRBD1 (5 bases). The CDR3 extends over 13 amino acids. CDR1 is DFQATT and CDR2 is SNEGSKA in the germline V gene (reference sequence). The V and J ends lost 1 base and 8 bases respectively, with 11 bases between them. The CDR3 DNA sequence: TGCAGTGCTAGAGTGGGGCAGCAAGAAAAACTGTTTTTT. It is translated as CSARVGQQEKLFF.